This T cell receptor (beta chain) was identified in a study of T cells in localized non-small cell lung cancer. Notes on the study in general: Uninvolved adjacent lung had more T cell clonality than any other tissue, topping tumor.

Germline trimming cut 4 bases from V and 4 bases from J; bases unmatched to any gene: 7. This CDR3 contains 15 residues. In germline, CDR1 is SGHRS, CDR2 YFSETQ. TCRdb keeps only in-frame clones here, not all; method: immunoSEQ multiplex PCR. The table records roughly 3,200 clones, 45% to 55% of them present only once. Comment on this clone: Its matching antigen is unknown.

The chain carries TRBV5-1 and TRBJ2-3; 9 nucleotides line up with TRBD2. The material was lymph node tissue, obtained before any cancer treatment. The sequence derives from a woman aged 18 to 55 with stage I lung adenocarcinoma. The CDR3 protein is CASSPLAGEADTQYF. The CDR3 region has the DNA TGCGCCAGCAGCCCCTTAGCGGGAGAGGCAGATACGCAGTATTTT.